This TCR beta chain derives from a study of blood T cells in healthy people across ages. This clonotype has more than one count but fewer than ten. The use of a sample-barcoded 5' primer and a J-beta primer mix characterized a second PCR of roughly 6 to 11 cycles. Each CDR3 protein is one row after TCRdb ran MiXCR on the 5' RACE reads. The sample records roughly 1,800,000 distinct CDR3 sequences, around 48% being singletons. CDR3 length: 14 amino acids. Germline V gene data show CDR1 as DFQATT and CDR2 as SNEGSKA (reference sequence). The ends were cut back, 3 bases at V and 4 bases at J, with 15 bases in the middle.

The sequencing sample was made of blood. V usage is TRBV20-1 and J usage is TRBJ2-5; possibly TRBD2 for D (6 bases). The receptor was derived from a middle-aged woman in good health. DNA of the CDR3: TGCAGTGCTAGCCCCCTAGCGCTCGGAGAGACCCAGTACTTC. Translated: CSASPLALGETQYF.